Below are 3 T cell receptor beta chains sequenced from a single sample in a study of T cells after yellow fever vaccination. TCRdb fed the 5' RACE reads into MiXCR, producing one record per CDR3 protein. The data show 250,000 to 400,000 distinct CDR3 sequences, about 4% seen once. Sequences were derived from PBMCs, sampled 5 days after the yellow fever booster vaccination. These TCRs come from a man between 18 and 35 years old who received the YFV17D yellow fever vaccine.

J is TRBJ1-1 and V is TRBV19, with D possibly being TRBD1 (5 bases). Trimming shortened V by 3 bases and J by 4 bases, and 9 bases separated the two germline ends. Germline assignment: CDR1 LNHDA and CDR2 SQIVND (reference sequence). The CDR3 length is 13 residues. The CDR3 region is CASSIWGSTEAFF. CDR3 DNA: TGTGCCAGTAGTATTTGGGGGAGCACTGAAGCTTTCTTT.

The rearrangement links TRBV11-2 to TRBJ2-1; 8 bases align to TRBD1. V shed 3 bases, J shed 8 bases, and the junction held 6 bases outside the gene matches. Germline V gives CDR1 SGHAT, CDR2 FQNNGV. This CDR3 has 14 residues. The CDR3 is CASSLGQAGYEQFF. Here the CDR3 DNA reads TGTGCCAGCAGCTTGGGACAGGCCGGATATGAGCAGTTCTTC.

This clonotype was recorded at least ten times. This sequence joins TRBV18 and TRBJ2-5, with no clear D. V gave up 8 bases and J gave up 5 bases, with 9 bases separating them. This CDR3 is 11 amino acids long. Germline V gene lookup returns CDR1 KGHSH and CDR2 LQKENI. CDR3: CASSPWETQYF. Here the CDR3 DNA reads TGTGCCAGCAGCCCCTGGGAGACCCAGTACTTC.